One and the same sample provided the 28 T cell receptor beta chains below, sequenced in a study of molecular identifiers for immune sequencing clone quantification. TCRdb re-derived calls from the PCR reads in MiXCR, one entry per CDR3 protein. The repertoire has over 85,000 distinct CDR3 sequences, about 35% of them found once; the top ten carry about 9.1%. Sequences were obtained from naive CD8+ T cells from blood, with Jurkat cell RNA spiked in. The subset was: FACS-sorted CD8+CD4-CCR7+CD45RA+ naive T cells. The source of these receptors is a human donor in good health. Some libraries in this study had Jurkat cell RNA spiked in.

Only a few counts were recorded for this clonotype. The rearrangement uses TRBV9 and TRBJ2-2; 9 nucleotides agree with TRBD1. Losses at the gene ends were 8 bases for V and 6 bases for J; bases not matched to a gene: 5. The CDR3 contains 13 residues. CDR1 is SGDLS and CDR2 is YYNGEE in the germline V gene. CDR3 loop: CASTNRGPGELFF. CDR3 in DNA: TGTGCCAGTACTAACAGGGGGCCCGGGGAGCTGTTTTTT.

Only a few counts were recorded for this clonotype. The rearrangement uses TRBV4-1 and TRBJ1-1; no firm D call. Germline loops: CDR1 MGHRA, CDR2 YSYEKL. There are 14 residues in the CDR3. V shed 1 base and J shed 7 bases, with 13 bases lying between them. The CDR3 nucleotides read TGCGCCAGCAGCCAAGTCGGCAGACGGGTTGAAGCTTTCTTT. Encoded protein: CASSQVGRRVEAFF.

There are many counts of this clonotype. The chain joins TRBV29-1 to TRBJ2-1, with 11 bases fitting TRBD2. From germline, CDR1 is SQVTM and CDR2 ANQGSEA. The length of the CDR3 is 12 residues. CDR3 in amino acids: CSLAGGRNEQFF. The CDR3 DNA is TGCAGTCTAGCGGGAGGTAGGAATGAGCAGTTCTTC.

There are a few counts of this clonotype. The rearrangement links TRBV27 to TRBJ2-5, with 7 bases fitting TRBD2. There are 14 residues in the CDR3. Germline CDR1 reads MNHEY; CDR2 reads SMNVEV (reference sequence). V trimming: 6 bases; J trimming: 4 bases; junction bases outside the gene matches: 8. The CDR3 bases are TGTGCCAGCAGAACGGGACTACCTGGAGAGACCCAGTACTTC. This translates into CASRTGLPGETQYF.

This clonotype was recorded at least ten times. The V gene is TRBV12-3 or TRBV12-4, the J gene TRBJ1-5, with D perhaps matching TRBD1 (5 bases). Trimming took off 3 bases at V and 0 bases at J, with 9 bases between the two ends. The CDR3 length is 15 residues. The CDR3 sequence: CASSLTVYSNQPQHF. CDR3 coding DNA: TGTGCCAGCAGTTTGACAGTTTATAGCAATCAGCCCCAGCATTTT.

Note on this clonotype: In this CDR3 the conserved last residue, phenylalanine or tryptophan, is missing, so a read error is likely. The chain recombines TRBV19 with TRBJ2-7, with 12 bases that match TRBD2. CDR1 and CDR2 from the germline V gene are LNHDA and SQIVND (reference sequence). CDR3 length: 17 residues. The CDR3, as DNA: TGTGGCAGTAGTATAAGCTGGACTAGCGGGATTGAATACGAGCAGTACTAC. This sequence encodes CGSSISWTSGIEYEQYY.

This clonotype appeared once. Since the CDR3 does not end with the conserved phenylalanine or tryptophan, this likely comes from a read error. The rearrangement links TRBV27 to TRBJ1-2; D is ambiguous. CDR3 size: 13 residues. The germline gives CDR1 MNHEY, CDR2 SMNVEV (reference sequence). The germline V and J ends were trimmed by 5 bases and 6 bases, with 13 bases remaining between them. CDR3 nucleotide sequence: TGTGCCAGCAGTCCCGGACTCCTCAATGGCTACACCATC. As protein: CASSPGLLNGYTI.

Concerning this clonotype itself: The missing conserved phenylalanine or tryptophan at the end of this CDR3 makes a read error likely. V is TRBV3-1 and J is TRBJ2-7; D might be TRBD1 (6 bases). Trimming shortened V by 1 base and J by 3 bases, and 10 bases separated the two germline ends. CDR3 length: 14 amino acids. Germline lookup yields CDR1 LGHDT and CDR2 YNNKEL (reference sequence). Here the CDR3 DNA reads TGTGCCAGCAGCCAAGTAACAGGGAGCTACGAGCAGTACATC. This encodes CASSQVTGSYEQYI.

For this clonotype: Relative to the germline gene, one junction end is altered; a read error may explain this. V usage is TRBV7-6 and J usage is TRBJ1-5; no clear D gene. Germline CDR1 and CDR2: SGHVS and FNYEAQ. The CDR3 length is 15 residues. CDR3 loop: CASRLTVNGKQPPHF. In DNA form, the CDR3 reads TGTGCCAGCAGACTTACGGTTAATGGCAAGCAGCCCCCGCATTTT.

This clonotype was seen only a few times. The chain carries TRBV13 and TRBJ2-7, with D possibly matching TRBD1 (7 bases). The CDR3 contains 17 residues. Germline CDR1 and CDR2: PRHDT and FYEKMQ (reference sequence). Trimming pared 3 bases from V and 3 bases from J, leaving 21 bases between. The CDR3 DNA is TGTGCCAGCAGCTTCGGGCAGGGGGGTTCTTACCACTACGAGCAGTACTTC. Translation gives CASSFGQGGSYHYEQYF. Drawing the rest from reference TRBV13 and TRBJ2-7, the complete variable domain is AAGVIQSPRHLIKEKRETATLKCYPIPRHDTVYWYQQGPGQDPQFLISFYEKMQSDKGSIPDRFSAQQFSDYHSELNMSSLELGDSALYFCASSFGQGGSYHYEQYFGPGTRLTVT.

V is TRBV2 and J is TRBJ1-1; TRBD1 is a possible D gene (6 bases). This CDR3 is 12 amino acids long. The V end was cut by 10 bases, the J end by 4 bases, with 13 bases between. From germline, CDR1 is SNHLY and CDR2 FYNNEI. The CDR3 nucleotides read TGTGCCATCCCAGGGGTGGTCACTGAAGCTTTCTTT. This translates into CAIPGVVTEAFF.

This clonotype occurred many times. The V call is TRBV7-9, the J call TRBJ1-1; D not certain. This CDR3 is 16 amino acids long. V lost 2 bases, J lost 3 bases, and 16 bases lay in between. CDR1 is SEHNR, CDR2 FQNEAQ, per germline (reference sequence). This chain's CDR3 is CASSLFGFADDTEAFF. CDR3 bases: TGTGCCAGCAGCTTATTTGGTTTTGCGGATGACACTGAAGCTTTCTTT.

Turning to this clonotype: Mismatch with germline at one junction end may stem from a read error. In DNA form, the CDR3 reads TGTGCCAGCGTAAGAATCCGGGATTCCGACACTGTAGCTTTCTTT. Protein product: CASVRIRDSDTVAFF. This rearrangement joins TRBV7-9 to TRBJ1-1; D is ambiguous. CDR3 length: 15 residues. Germline CDR1 SEHNR, CDR2 FQNEAQ (reference sequence).

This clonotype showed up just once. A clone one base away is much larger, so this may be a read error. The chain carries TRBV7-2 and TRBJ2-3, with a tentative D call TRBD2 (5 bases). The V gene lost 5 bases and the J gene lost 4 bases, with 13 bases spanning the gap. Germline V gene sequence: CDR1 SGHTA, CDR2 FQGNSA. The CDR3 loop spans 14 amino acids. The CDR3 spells CASSRGSLADTQYF. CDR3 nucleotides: TGTGCCAGCAGCCGAGGGAGCTTAGCAGATACGCAGTATTTT.

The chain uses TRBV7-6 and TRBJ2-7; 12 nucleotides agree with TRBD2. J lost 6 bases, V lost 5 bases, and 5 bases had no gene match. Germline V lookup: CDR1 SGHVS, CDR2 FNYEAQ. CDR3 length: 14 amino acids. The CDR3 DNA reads TGTGCCAGCAGCATACTAGCGGGGGGCAGCGAGCAGTACTTC. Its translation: CASSILAGGSEQYF.

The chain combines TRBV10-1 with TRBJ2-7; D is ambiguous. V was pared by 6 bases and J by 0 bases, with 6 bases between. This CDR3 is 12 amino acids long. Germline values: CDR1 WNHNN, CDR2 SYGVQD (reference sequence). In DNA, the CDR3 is TGCGCCAGCAGAGCGTCCTCCTACGAGCAGTACTTC. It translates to CASRASSYEQYF.

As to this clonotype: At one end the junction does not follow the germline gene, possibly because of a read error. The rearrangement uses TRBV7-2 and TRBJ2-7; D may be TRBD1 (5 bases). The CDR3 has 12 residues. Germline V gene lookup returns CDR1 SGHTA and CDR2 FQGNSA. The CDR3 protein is CVSSPDSYEQYF. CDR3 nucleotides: TGTGTCAGCAGTCCAGACAGTTACGAGCAGTACTTC.

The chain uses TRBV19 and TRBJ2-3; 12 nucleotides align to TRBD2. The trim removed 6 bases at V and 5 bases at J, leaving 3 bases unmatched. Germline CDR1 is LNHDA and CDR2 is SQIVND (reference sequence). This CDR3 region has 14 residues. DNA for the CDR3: TGTGCCAGTAGAGGGGGACTAGCGGGAGATACGCAGTATTTT. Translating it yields CASRGGLAGDTQYF.

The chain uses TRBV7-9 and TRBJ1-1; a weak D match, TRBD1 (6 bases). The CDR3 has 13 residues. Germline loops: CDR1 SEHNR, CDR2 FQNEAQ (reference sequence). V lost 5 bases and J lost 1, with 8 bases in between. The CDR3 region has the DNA TGTGCCAGCAGCCGGACAGCGAACACTGAAGCTTTCTTT. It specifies CASSRTANTEAFF.

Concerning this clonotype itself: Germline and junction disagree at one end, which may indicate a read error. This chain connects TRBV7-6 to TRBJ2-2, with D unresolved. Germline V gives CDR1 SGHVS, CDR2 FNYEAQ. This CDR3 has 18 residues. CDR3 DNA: TGTGCCGGCAGCTTACGACGGTCCATCAACCCGAACACCGGGGAGCTGTTTTTT. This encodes CAGSLRRSINPNTGELFF.

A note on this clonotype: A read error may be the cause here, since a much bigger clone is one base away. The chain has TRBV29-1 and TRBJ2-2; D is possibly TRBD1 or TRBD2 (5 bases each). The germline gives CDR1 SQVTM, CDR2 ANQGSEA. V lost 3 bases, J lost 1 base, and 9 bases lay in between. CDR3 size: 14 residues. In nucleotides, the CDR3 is TGCAGCGTTGATTGGGACGAGAACACCGGGGAGCTGTTTTTT. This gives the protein CSVDWDENTGELFF.

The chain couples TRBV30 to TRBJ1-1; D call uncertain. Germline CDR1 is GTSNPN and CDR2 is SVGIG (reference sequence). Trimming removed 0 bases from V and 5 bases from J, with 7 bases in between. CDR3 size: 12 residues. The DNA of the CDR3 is TGTGCCTGGAGTGTACGACGTACTGAAGCTTTCTTT. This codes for CAWSVRRTEAFF.

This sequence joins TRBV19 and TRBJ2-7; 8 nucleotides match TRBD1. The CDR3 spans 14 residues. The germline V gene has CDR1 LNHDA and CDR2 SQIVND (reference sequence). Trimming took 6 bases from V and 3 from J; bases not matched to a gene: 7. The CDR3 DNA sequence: TGTGCCAGTAGCGCCGGGACAGGATTCTACGAGCAGTACTTC. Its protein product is CASSAGTGFYEQYF.

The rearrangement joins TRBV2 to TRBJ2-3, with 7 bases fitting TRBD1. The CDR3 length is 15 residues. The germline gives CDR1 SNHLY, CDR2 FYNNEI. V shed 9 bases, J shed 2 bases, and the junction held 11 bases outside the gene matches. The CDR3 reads CARGTAGTSTDTQYF. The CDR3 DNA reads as TGTGCCAGGGGGACAGCCGGGACCTCCACAGATACGCAGTATTTT.

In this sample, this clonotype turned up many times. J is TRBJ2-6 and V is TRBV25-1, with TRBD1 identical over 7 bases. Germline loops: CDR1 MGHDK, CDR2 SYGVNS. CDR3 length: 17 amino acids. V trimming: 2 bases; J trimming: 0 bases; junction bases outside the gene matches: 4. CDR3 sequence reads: CASSEPTGVSGANVLTF. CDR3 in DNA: TGTGCCAGCAGTGAACCAACAGGGGTCTCTGGGGCCAACGTCCTGACTTTC.

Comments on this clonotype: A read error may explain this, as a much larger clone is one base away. CDR3 nucleotide sequence: TGTGCCAGCAGTTTCTCCGGAACTTACACAGATACGCAGTGTTTT. Translated: CASSFSGTYTDTQCF. The chain carries TRBV28 and TRBJ2-3; unclear D gene. This CDR3 has 15 amino acids. From germline, CDR1 is MDHEN and CDR2 SYDVKM. Full variable domain (outside the CDR3, taken from reference TRBV28 and TRBJ2-3): DVKVTQSSRYLVKRTGEKVFLECVQDMDHENMFWYRQDPGLGLRLIYFSYDVKMKEKGDIPEGYSVSREKKERFSLILESASTNQTSMYLCASSFSGTYTDTQCFGPGTRLTVL.

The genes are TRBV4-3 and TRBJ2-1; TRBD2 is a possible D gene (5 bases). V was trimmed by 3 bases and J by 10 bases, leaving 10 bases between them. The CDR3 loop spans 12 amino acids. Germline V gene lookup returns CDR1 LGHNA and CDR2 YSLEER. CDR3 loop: CASSQSPGEQFF. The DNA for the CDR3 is TGCGCCAGCAGCCAGTCGCCGGGAGAGCAGTTCTTC.

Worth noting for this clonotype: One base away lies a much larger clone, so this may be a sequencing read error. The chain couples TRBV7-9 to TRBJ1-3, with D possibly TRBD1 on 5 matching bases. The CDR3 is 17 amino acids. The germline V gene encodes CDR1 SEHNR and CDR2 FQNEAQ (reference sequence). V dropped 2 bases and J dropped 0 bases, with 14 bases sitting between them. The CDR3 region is CASSLWGPTSSGNTIYF. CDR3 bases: TGTGCCAGCAGCTTATGGGGACCCACCAGCTCTGGAAACACCATATATTTT.